The source of this T cell receptor (beta chain) is a study of cytomegalovirus exposure and HLA in healthy donors. A multiplex PCR was run with 60 Vbeta primers and 13 Jbeta primers. Sequencing used immunoSEQ multiplex PCR; TCRdb keeps in-frame clones, though not all of them. The data contain approximately 110,000 clones, over 75% of them singletons. The CDR3 consists of 14 residues. Per germline, CDR1 LNHDA and CDR2 SQIVND (reference sequence). Trimming removed 7 bases from V and 5 bases from J; junction bases left unmatched: 7. The rearrangement uses TRBV19 and TRBJ2-2, with 7 bases that match TRBD1. The sample consisted of PBMCs. This clonotype was sampled from a woman aged 40 to 50 in good health and CMV-seropositive. Here the CDR3 reads CASTRDSGTGELFF. The CDR3 DNA sequence: TGTGCCAGTACCCGGGACAGTGGTACCGGGGAGCTGTTTTTT. The complete variable domain, with remaining parts taken from reference TRBV19 and TRBJ2-2, reads DGGITQSPKYLFRKEGQNVTLSCEQNLNHDAMYWYRQDPGQGLRLIYYSQIVNDFQKGDIAEGYSVSREKKESFPLTVTSAQKNPTAFYLCASTRDSGTGELFFGEGSRLTVL.